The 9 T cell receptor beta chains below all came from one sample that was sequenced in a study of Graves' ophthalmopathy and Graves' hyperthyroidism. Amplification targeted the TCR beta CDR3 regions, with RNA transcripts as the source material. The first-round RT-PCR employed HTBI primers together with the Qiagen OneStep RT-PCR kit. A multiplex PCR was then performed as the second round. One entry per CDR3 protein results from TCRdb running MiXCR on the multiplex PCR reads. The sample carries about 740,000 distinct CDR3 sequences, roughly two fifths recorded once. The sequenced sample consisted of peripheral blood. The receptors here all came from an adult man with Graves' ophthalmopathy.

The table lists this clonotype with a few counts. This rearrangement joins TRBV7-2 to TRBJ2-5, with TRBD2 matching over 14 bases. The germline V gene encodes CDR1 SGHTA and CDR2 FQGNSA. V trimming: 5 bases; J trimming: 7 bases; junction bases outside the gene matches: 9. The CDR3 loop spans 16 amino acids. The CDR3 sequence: CASSPGLAGGGVTQYF. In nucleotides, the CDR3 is TGTGCCAGCAGCCCTGGACTAGCGGGGGGCGGGGTGACCCAGTACTTC.

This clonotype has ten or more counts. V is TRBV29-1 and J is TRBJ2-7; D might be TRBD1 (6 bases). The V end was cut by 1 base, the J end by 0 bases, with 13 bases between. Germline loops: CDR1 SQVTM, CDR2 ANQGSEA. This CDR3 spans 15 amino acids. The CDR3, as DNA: TGCAGCGTTGAAGTGGGGGACATAACCTCCTACGAGCAGTACTTC. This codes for CSVEVGDITSYEQYF.

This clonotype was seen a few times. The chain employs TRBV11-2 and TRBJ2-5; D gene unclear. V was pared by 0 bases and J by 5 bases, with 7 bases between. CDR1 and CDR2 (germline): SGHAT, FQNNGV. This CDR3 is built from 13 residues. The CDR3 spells CASSLERWETQYF. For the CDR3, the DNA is TGTGCCAGCAGCTTAGAAAGGTGGGAGACCCAGTACTTC.

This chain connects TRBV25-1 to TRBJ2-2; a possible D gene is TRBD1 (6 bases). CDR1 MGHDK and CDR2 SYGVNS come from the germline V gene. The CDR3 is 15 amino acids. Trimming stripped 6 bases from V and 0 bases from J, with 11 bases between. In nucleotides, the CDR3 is TGTGCCAGCAGCCAAAGACAGGCGAACACCGGGGAGCTGTTTTTT. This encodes CASSQRQANTGELFF.

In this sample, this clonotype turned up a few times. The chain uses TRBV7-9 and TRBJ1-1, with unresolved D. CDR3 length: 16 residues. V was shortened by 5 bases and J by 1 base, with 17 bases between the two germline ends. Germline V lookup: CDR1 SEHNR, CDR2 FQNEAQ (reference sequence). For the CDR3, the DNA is TGTGCCAGCAGCCCAATTTTACTCGCAGAGAACACTGAAGCTTTCTTT. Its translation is CASSPILLAENTEAFF.

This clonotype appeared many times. CDR3 in amino acids: CASSRDRVNEKLFF. In DNA form, the CDR3 reads TGTGCCAGCAGTCGGGACAGGGTTAATGAAAAACTGTTTTTT. The chain is built from TRBV2 and TRBJ1-4; 9 nucleotides match TRBD1. CDR1 is SNHLY and CDR2 is FYNNEI in the germline V gene. The V segment lost 5 bases and the J segment 4 bases; nucleotides outside the gene matches: 2. The CDR3 is 14 residues long.

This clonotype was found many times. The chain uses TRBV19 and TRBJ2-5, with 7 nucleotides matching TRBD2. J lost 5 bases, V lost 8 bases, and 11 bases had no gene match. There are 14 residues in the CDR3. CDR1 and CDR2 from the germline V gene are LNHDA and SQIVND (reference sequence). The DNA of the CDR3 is TGTGCCAGTCGGCCCAGCGGGACGCGTGAGACCCAGTACTTC. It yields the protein CASRPSGTRETQYF. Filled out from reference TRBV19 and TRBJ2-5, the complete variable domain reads DGGITQSPKYLFRKEGQNVTLSCEQNLNHDAMYWYRQDPGQGLRLIYYSQIVNDFQKGDIAEGYSVSREKKESFPLTVTSAQKNPTAFYLCASRPSGTRETQYFGPGTRLLVL.

CDR3 bases: TGTGCCAGCAGCTTAGCTGACGGTCAGCCCCAGCATTTT. Encoded protein: CASSLADGQPQHF. The gene calls are TRBV7-9 and TRBJ1-5; D remains ambiguous. This CDR3 region has 13 residues. V lost 0 bases and J lost 6, with 6 bases in between. CDR1 is SEHNR and CDR2 is FQNEAQ in the germline V gene (reference sequence).

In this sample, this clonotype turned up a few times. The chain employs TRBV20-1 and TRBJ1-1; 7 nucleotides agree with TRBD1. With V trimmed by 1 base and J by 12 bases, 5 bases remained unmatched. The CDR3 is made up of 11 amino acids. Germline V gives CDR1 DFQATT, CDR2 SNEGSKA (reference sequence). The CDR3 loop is CSARVDRATFF. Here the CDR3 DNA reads TGCAGTGCTAGAGTCGACAGGGCGACTTTCTTT.